The present TCR beta chain was sequenced within a study of identifying expanded T cells in peripheral blood. Study-level points and caveats: Differentially abundant clones: 0.95 to 1.5 between replicates, approximately 15 at around 15 days, 19 to 20 at four. Variance in clone template counts between roughly two-week samples significantly increased with total template count across all healthy donors.

Per germline, CDR1 SGHVS and CDR2 FNYEAQ. V dropped 4 bases and J dropped 13 bases, with 17 bases sitting between them. The CDR3 sequence is 14 residues long. Method: immunoSEQ multiplex PCR; TCRdb's copy keeps in-frame clones and lacks some. The profile shows under 110,000 clones, around 88% of them singletons. Healthy donors had no documented immune events, such as infections, while sampled. Concerning this clone: What it binds is not known.

Material: blood. The V and J genes are TRBV7-6 and TRBJ1-6, with a tentative D call TRBD1 (5 bases). The TCR originated in a person aged 18-70 years in good health. The CDR3 coding sequence is TGTGCCAGCAGCTCCGGGACGCCGCTTAGGCCCCTCCACTTT. As protein: CASSSGTPLRPLHF.